The rows below give T cell receptor beta chains drawn from one sample of a study of T cell responses to AZD1222 COVID-19 vaccine. TCRdb's table, derived via immunoSEQ multiplex PCR, lists solely in-frame clones and lacks some. Of roughly 180,000 clones listed, about 89% were seen once; the top ten hold approximately 2%. The input for sequencing was peripheral blood, taken on day 0 of AZD1222 vaccination. The receptors here all came from an adult in good health. Both conserved end residues are part of each CDR3. A D gene is named only where the DNA matches it firmly. Only part of the rows carry a size: once, few, many, or a class if the clone is expanded.

CDR3aa | CDR3nt | d_gene | abundance | j_gene | v_gene
CAISESGERGHSYNEQFF | TGTGCCATCAGTGAGTCTGGCGAGCGGGGCCACTCCTACAATGAGCAGTTCTTC | TRBD2 | . | TRBJ2-1 | TRBV10-3
CASSQRTGKAGSQYTF | TGTGCCAGCAGCCAAAGGACGGGAAAGGCCGGGTCCCAATACACCTTC | . | few | TRBJ1-2 | TRBV3-1/TRBV3-2
CASRRGTGGLEAFF | TGTGCCAGCAGACGCGGGACAGGGGGCCTTGAAGCTTTCTTT | TRBD1 | . | TRBJ1-1 | TRBV6-5
CSVTGGFSYEQYF | TGCAGCGTTACAGGGGGCTTTAGCTACGAGCAGTACTTC | TRBD1 | . | TRBJ2-7 | TRBV29-1
CASSFMVQPQHF | TGTGCCAGCAGTTTCATGGTTCAGCCCCAGCATTTT | . | . | TRBJ1-5 | TRBV12-3/TRBV12-4
CSASSDSSYEQYF | TGCAGTGCTAGTTCGGACAGCTCCTACGAGCAGTACTTC | . | . | TRBJ2-7 | TRBV20-1
CASSARGGLGTEAFF | TGTGCCAGCAGCGCACGCGGGGGGCTAGGGACTGAAGCTTTCTTT | . | . | TRBJ1-1 | TRBV9
CASSSKAGLTDTQYF | TGTGCCAGCAGCTCAAAAGCGGGGCTGACAGATACGCAGTATTTT | TRBD2 | . | TRBJ2-3 | TRBV5-4
CASSFPGGRGTEAFF | TGTGCCAGCAGCTTTCCCGGGGGCCGGGGCACTGAAGCTTTCTTT | . | . | TRBJ1-1 | TRBV5-6
CASRGGVPGASNYGYTF | TGTGCCAGTAGGGGAGGGGTCCCCGGGGCCTCTAACTATGGCTACACCTTC | . | . | TRBJ1-2 | TRBV19
CASSIELGDTEAFF | TGTGCCAGTAGTATAGAATTGGGGGACACTGAAGCTTTCTTT | . | . | TRBJ1-1 | TRBV19
CASTPAGTGSRETQYF | TGTGCCAGTACCCCAGCCGGGACAGGGTCACGAGAGACCCAGTACTTC | TRBD1 | . | TRBJ2-5 | TRBV19
CASSYSHRGDSYEQYF | TGTGCCAGCAGTTACTCCCACAGGGGCGATTCCTACGAGCAGTACTTC | TRBD1 | . | TRBJ2-7 | TRBV6-6
CASSLEGYSNQPQHF | TGTGCCAGCAGTTTAGAGGGTTATAGCAATCAGCCCCAGCATTTT | . | . | TRBJ1-5 | TRBV28
CASSRSGTDIADTQYF | TGTGCCAGCAGCCGATCCGGGACAGACATCGCAGATACGCAGTATTTT | TRBD1 | . | TRBJ2-3 | TRBV5-4
CASSLRDGNTIYF | TGTGCCAGCAGCTTAAGGGACGGAAACACCATATATTTT | . | . | TRBJ1-3 | TRBV7-6
CASSLRGHNQPQHF | TGTGCCAGCAGTTTACGGGGGCACAATCAGCCCCAGCATTTT | . | once | TRBJ1-5 | TRBV28
CASSWDRTTDTQYF | TGTGCCAGTAGTTGGGACCGCACAACAGATACGCAGTATTTT | . | once | TRBJ2-3 | TRBV19
CASSATGYREQFF | TGTGCCAGCAGTGCGACAGGATATCGTGAGCAGTTCTTC | . | . | TRBJ2-1 | TRBV2
CASSIEVNTEAFF | TGTGCCAGTAGTATAGAGGTGAACACTGAAGCTTTCTTT | . | . | TRBJ1-1 | TRBV19
CASFGTAPRETQYF | TGTGCCAGCTTTGGGACAGCCCCACGGGAGACCCAGTACTTC | TRBD1 | . | TRBJ2-5 | TRBV6-5
CATGTTYEQYF | TGTGCCACCGGGACCACCTACGAGCAGTACTTC | . | . | TRBJ2-7 | TRBV5-4
CSVFLRTGGNEQFF | TGCAGCGTTTTCCTCAGGACAGGCGGGAATGAGCAGTTCTTC | TRBD1 | . | TRBJ2-1 | TRBV29-1
CAISESDREPEKLFF | TGTGCCATCAGTGAGTCCGACAGGGAACCTGAAAAACTGTTTTTT | TRBD1 | few | TRBJ1-4 | TRBV10-3
CASSLVKGDTEAFF | TGTGCCAGCAGCTTAGTTAAGGGGGACACTGAAGCTTTCTTT | . | . | TRBJ1-1 | TRBV11-2
CASSLTPGESQHF | TGCGCCAGCAGCTTAACGCCCGGTGAGTCCCAGCATTTT | . | . | TRBJ1-5 | TRBV5-1
CASRFLMAGGSPLHF | TGTGCCAGCAGGTTCCTTATGGCCGGAGGCTCACCCCTCCACTTT | . | . | TRBJ1-6 | TRBV28
CASSYSRFGVNTEAFF | TGTGCCAGCAGTTACTCGCGGTTTGGGGTGAACACTGAAGCTTTCTTT | . | . | TRBJ1-1 | TRBV6-5
CASSPDREGAFF | TGTGCCAGCAGTCCCGACAGGGAGGGAGCTTTCTTT | TRBD1 | . | TRBJ1-1 | TRBV6-2/TRBV6-3
CSARTEKLFF | TGCAGCGCCAGGACAGAAAAACTGTTTTTT | . | . | TRBJ1-4 | TRBV29-1
CSVAGVDADTQYF | TGCAGCGTTGCGGGCGTGGACGCAGATACGCAGTATTTT | . | once | TRBJ2-3 | TRBV29-1
CASSSPRTDTQYF | TGTGCCAGCAGTTCGCCCCGCACAGATACGCAGTATTTT | . | . | TRBJ2-3 | TRBV5-4
CASSDGGPADEQFF | TGCGCCAGCAGTGATGGGGGACCAGCGGATGAGCAGTTCTTC | . | . | TRBJ2-1 | TRBV10-1
CASSRKGNTEAFF | TGTGCCAGCAGCAGAAAAGGGAACACTGAAGCTTTCTTT | . | . | TRBJ1-1 | TRBV14
CASSLEYRGAAYEQYF | TGCGCCAGCAGCTTGGAATACAGGGGGGCCGCCTACGAGCAGTACTTC | TRBD1 | . | TRBJ2-7 | TRBV5-1
CASSTTGQYTF | TGTGCCAGCAGCACGACGGGACAATACACCTTC | . | . | TRBJ1-2 | TRBV7-9
CASSFGTGAIHQPQHF | TGTGCCAGCAGCTTTGGGACAGGGGCGATACATCAGCCCCAGCATTTT | TRBD1 | . | TRBJ1-5 | TRBV7-2
CASSYRRSGNQPQHF | TGTGCCAGCAGTTACCGGAGGAGCGGCAATCAGCCCCAGCATTTT | . | . | TRBJ1-5 | TRBV6-5
CASSLVGQGDYEQYF | TGCGCCAGCAGCTTGGTGGGACAGGGGGACTACGAGCAGTACTTC | TRBD1 | . | TRBJ2-7 | TRBV5-1
CASSPGYQETQYF | TGTGCCAGCAGCCCGGGTTACCAAGAGACCCAGTACTTC | . | . | TRBJ2-5 | TRBV11-2
CASSQSVTTEAFF | TGTGCCAGCAGCCAATCCGTGACCACTGAAGCTTTCTTT | . | . | TRBJ1-1 | TRBV9
CASSFETGVGNTIYF | TGTGCCAGCAGCTTCGAGACAGGGGTAGGAAACACCATATATTTT | TRBD1 | . | TRBJ1-3 | TRBV11-2